The next 31 T cell receptor beta chains were all read from a single sample in a study of cytomegalovirus exposure and HLA in healthy donors. Amplification used 60 Vbeta primers and 13 Jbeta primers. Some clones are missing from TCRdb's copy, which holds only in-frame ones; the method was immunoSEQ multiplex PCR. Of about 140,000 clones listed, 80% were seen once; the top ten hold about 5%. Sequencing was done on a sample of PBMCs. The receptor set was obtained from a man in his forties in good health and CMV-seronegative.

Points on this clone: At the DNA level, this CDR3 is encoded by other sequences in the same sample as well. J is TRBJ2-1 and V is TRBV5-1; TRBD1 agrees at 8 bases. CDR1 and CDR2 (germline): SGHRS, YFSETQ. The CDR3 consists of 14 residues. Trimming at V came to 0 bases and at J to 8 bases, leaving 4 bases not matched to a gene. CDR3 sequence reads: CASSLGTGRDEQFF. CDR3 coding DNA: TGCGCCAGCAGCTTGGGGACAGGGCGGGATGAGCAGTTCTTC.

The gene calls are TRBV10-1 and TRBJ1-5, with a possible D match to TRBD1 (5 bases). Trimming took 6 bases from V and 0 from J, leaving 15 bases between them. There are 16 residues in the CDR3. Germline assignment: CDR1 WNHNN and CDR2 SYGVQD (reference sequence). The CDR3 DNA reads TGCGCCAGCAGATATCCTCGGGGGGATAGCAATCAGCCCCAGCATTTT. This codes for CASRYPRGDSNQPQHF.

The chain couples TRBV30 to TRBJ2-3; 12 nucleotides align to TRBD2. Germline values: CDR1 GTSNPN, CDR2 SVGIG (reference sequence). This CDR3 is built from 14 residues. V lost 4 bases and J lost 3; bases outside the gene matches: 2. CDR3 amino acids: CAWTTSGGTDTQYF. The CDR3, as DNA: TGTGCCTGGACAACTAGCGGGGGGACAGATACGCAGTATTTT.

This clone appeared a single time. The rearrangement links TRBV27 to TRBJ1-2; D possibly corresponds to TRBD1 (6 bases). The germline CDR1 and CDR2 sequences are MNHEY and SMNVEV (reference sequence). The CDR3 consists of 14 residues. V was clipped by 2 bases and J by 2 bases, with 9 bases between them. In nucleotides, the CDR3 is TGTGCCAGCAGTTTACGGGGACAAAACTATGGCTACACCTTC. Protein: CASSLRGQNYGYTF.

This chain connects TRBV2 to TRBJ2-3, with TRBD1 matching 9 bases. V was clipped by 5 bases and J by 5 bases; unmatched bases: 5. Looked up from germline, CDR1 is SNHLY and CDR2 is FYNNEI. The CDR3 runs 14 residues. The CDR3 spells CASSLTGGGDTQYF. The CDR3 DNA is TGTGCCAGCAGTTTAACAGGGGGCGGAGATACGCAGTATTTT.

In nucleotides, the CDR3 is TGTGCCAGCAGTTACGGTACGGGGGGCGCTGAAGCTTTCTTT. Encoded protein: CASSYGTGGAEAFF. V and J are TRBV6-5 and TRBJ1-1; D is perhaps TRBD1 (6 bases). Trimming removed 2 bases at V and 6 bases at J, with 13 bases between. The germline gives CDR1 MNHEY, CDR2 SVGAGI. The CDR3 loop spans 14 amino acids.

This clone showed up just a few times. The genes are TRBV2 and TRBJ2-3, with TRBD1 as a possible D gene (7 bases). V was pared by 4 bases and J by 5 bases, with 13 bases between. CDR1 and CDR2 from the germline V gene are SNHLY and FYNNEI. The CDR3 has 14 residues. In DNA form, the CDR3 reads TGTGCCAGCAGTGGGAGGGGGCGCGAAGATACGCAGTATTTT. It specifies CASSGRGREDTQYF. Full variable domain (missing parts from reference TRBV2 and TRBJ2-3): EPEVTQTPSHQVTQMGQEVILRCVPISNHLYFYWYRQILGQKVEFLVSFYNNEISEKSEIFDDQFSVERPDGSNFTLKIRSTKLEDSAMYFCASSGRGREDTQYFGPGTRLTVL.

This rearrangement joins TRBV4-1 to TRBJ1-4; 11 bases line up with TRBD1. V was pared by 1 base and J by 8 bases, with 3 bases of the junction left unmatched. Germline loops: CDR1 MGHRA, CDR2 YSYEKL. The CDR3 is 15 residues long. CDR3 in DNA: TGCGCCAGCAGCCAAGGGACAGGGGGCGTCGAAAAACTGTTTTTT. Translation: CASSQGTGGVEKLFF.

The genes are TRBV7-2 and TRBJ1-1; D not certain. Between the trimmed V and J ends, which lost 2 bases and 4 bases, there was a span of 14 bases. This CDR3 comprises 15 residues. CDR1 is SGHTA and CDR2 is FQGNSA in the germline V gene. CDR3 bases: TGTGCCAGCAGCTTAATTGGAGGGCGAAGCACTGAAGCTTTCTTT. Amino acids: CASSLIGGRSTEAFF.

The chain joins TRBV5-1 to TRBJ2-3; D remains unclear. The CDR3 has 12 residues. Trimming left V 3 bases short and J 4 bases short, with 6 bases between. Looked up from germline, CDR1 is SGHRS and CDR2 is YFSETQ. This chain's CDR3 is CASSSNADTQYF. The CDR3 DNA sequence: TGCGCCAGCAGCTCTAACGCAGATACGCAGTATTTT.

This chain links TRBV7-6 with TRBJ1-1; 8 positions match TRBD1. The germline gives CDR1 SGHVS, CDR2 FNYEAQ. The length of the CDR3 is 16 residues. V was clipped by 5 bases and J by 5 bases; unmatched bases: 13. CDR3 loop: CASSAGARTGLTEAFF. The DNA for the CDR3 is TGTGCCAGCAGCGCTGGGGCTCGGACAGGGTTGACTGAAGCTTTCTTT.

V and J are TRBV4-3 and TRBJ2-3; 11 bases are shared with TRBD2. Germline CDR1 reads LGHNA; CDR2 reads YSLEER. J lost 5 bases, V lost 4 bases, and 11 bases had no gene match. This CDR3 has 17 amino acids. The CDR3 nucleotides are TGCGCCAGCAGCCTGATTCTAGCGGGGGGTAGGGTAGATACGCAGTATTTT. It is translated as CASSLILAGGRVDTQYF.

The chain combines TRBV19 with TRBJ1-3, with 7 bases matching TRBD1. After removal of 6 bases from V and 3 bases from J, the junction contained 8 bases not matched to a gene. This CDR3 spans 15 amino acids. The germline gives CDR1 LNHDA, CDR2 SQIVND (reference sequence). The CDR3 nucleotides are TGTGCCAGTAGCGATGGGACAGCGGATGGAAACACCATATATTTT. This gives the protein CASSDGTADGNTIYF. The full variable domain, completed using reference TRBV19 and TRBJ1-3, is DGGITQSPKYLFRKEGQNVTLSCEQNLNHDAMYWYRQDPGQGLRLIYYSQIVNDFQKGDIAEGYSVSREKKESFPLTVTSAQKNPTAFYLCASSDGTADGNTIYFGEGSWLTVV.

The V call is TRBV7-6, the J call TRBJ2-2; the D gene is possibly TRBD1 (6 bases). Trimming took 1 base from V and 1 from J, leaving 7 bases between them. Per the germline V gene, CDR1 is SGHVS and CDR2 is FNYEAQ. The CDR3 consists of 15 residues. CDR3 sequence reads: CASSLETGNTGELFF. CDR3 sequence (DNA): TGTGCCAGCAGCTTAGAGACAGGGAACACCGGGGAGCTGTTTTTT.

This clone was detected only once. The chain links TRBV7-6 to TRBJ2-3, with 12 bases that match TRBD2. V shed 4 bases, J shed 1 base, and the junction held 0 bases outside the gene matches. The CDR3 runs to 15 residues. CDR1 SGHVS and CDR2 FNYEAQ come from the germline V gene. The DNA of the CDR3 is TGTGCCAGCAGCTGGACTAGCGGGGGCACAGATACGCAGTATTTT. This codes for CASSWTSGGTDTQYF.

This clone appeared a few times. The chain employs TRBV2 and TRBJ1-5, with D possibly being TRBD1 (5 bases). Trimming stripped 3 bases from V and 3 bases from J, with 9 bases between. The germline V gene has CDR1 SNHLY and CDR2 FYNNEI. The CDR3 length is 14 residues. In DNA form, the CDR3 reads TGTGCCAGCAGTGAGCGCAGGGACAATCAGCCCCAGCATTTT. Amino acid sequence: CASSERRDNQPQHF.

The rearrangement joins TRBV6-1 to TRBJ2-7; 14 bases fit TRBD2. The CDR3 is 16 residues long. Germline assignment: CDR1 MNHNS and CDR2 SASEGT. Germline trimming cut 4 bases from V and 6 bases from J; bases unmatched to any gene: 8. The DNA for the CDR3 is TGTGCCAGCAGTGCAAGACTAGCGGGGGGGACGAGCGAGCAGTACTTC. It yields the protein CASSARLAGGTSEQYF.

The genes are TRBV18 and TRBJ1-5, with D possibly being TRBD1 (6 bases). V was shortened by 2 bases and J by 0 bases, with 14 bases between the two germline ends. This CDR3 is built from 17 residues. The germline V gene encodes CDR1 KGHSH and CDR2 LQKENI. CDR3 loop: CASSPTTWTDSNQPQHF. The CDR3 DNA is TGTGCCAGCTCACCAACGACCTGGACAGATAGCAATCAGCCCCAGCATTTT.

This chain connects TRBV7-8 to TRBJ1-2; D is unresolved. Deletions cut 1 base from V and 4 bases from J, with 10 bases between. This CDR3 region has 14 residues. CDR1 is SGHVS and CDR2 is FQNEAQ in the germline V gene. The CDR3 bases are TGTGCCAGCAGCTTAGGTTCAGTTTCCTATGGCTACACCTTC. Protein sequence: CASSLGSVSYGYTF.

The V and J genes are TRBV19 and TRBJ1-1; no reliable D call. Trimming removed 6 bases from V and 1 base from J, with 9 bases in between. CDR1 and CDR2 from the germline V gene are LNHDA and SQIVND (reference sequence). CDR3 length: 13 residues. As DNA, the CDR3 is TGTGCCAGTAGCAGGTACTCGAACACTGAAGCTTTCTTT. Translated, it gives CASSRYSNTEAFF.

The J gene is TRBJ1-5, the V gene TRBV5-6; TRBD1 agrees at 7 bases. V shed 4 bases and J 1 base; nucleotides not matched to a gene: 17. The CDR3 consists of 19 residues. Germline V gene lookup returns CDR1 SGHDT and CDR2 YYEEEE. Written as DNA, the CDR3 is TGTGCCAGCAGCACGGGGGACAGACAAGATCGGCTAAGCAATCAGCCCCAGCATTTT. Translation: CASSTGDRQDRLSNQPQHF.

V is TRBV5-1 and J is TRBJ2-3; TRBD2 might be the D (7 bases). Per germline, CDR1 SGHRS and CDR2 YFSETQ. The CDR3 loop spans 15 amino acids. The V and J ends lost 2 bases and 3 bases respectively, with 13 bases between them. CDR3: CASSFRGGGTDTQYF. The CDR3, as DNA: TGCGCCAGCAGCTTTAGGGGGGGCGGTACAGATACGCAGTATTTT.

This clone has more than one count but fewer than ten. The rearrangement uses TRBV2 and TRBJ2-3, with 7 nucleotides matching TRBD1. The CDR3 length is 18 residues. V lost 5 bases, J lost 0 bases, and 14 bases stayed unmatched. Germline lookup yields CDR1 SNHLY and CDR2 FYNNEI. The CDR3 nucleotides read TGTGCCAGCAGTACTATTCGTACAGGGGACCCAAGCACAGATACGCAGTATTTT. This translates into CASSTIRTGDPSTDTQYF.

The CDR3 loop is CASSLAPGSGNSPLHF. The CDR3 DNA reads TGTGCCAGCAGCTTAGCGCCAGGGTCTGGAAATTCACCCCTCCACTTT. This chain uses TRBV7-8 with TRBJ1-6; TRBD1 might be the D (5 bases). The CDR3 consists of 16 residues. Trimming removed 0 bases from V and 7 bases from J, with 13 bases in between. Germline CDR1 is SGHVS and CDR2 is FQNEAQ.

This clone came up a few times. The chain's CDR3 is CASRAERGTHNEQFF. In DNA form, the CDR3 reads TGTGCCAGCAGGGCGGAGCGGGGGACCCACAATGAGCAGTTCTTC. V gene TRBV25-1 combines with J gene TRBJ2-1; 8 nucleotides agree with TRBD2. This CDR3 is built from 15 residues. Germline V gene lookup returns CDR1 MGHDK and CDR2 SYGVNS. V lost 6 bases and J lost 5; bases outside the gene matches: 9.

V is TRBV9 and J is TRBJ2-5, with a weak D call TRBD2 (5 bases). The CDR3 is made up of 14 amino acids. With 4 bases removed from V and 4 bases from J, the gap between germline ends came to 14 bases. CDR1 is SGDLS, CDR2 YYNGEE, per germline. CDR3 loop: CASSLTGEPETQYF. In nucleotides, the CDR3 is TGTGCCAGCAGCTTAACCGGGGAGCCAGAGACCCAGTACTTC.

A single count supports this clone. CDR3 in amino acids: CASSSTNYEQYF. The CDR3 bases are TGTGCCAGCAGCTCTACCAATTACGAGCAGTACTTC. The chain is built from TRBV11-2 and TRBJ2-7; D ambiguous. This CDR3 has 12 residues. Germline V gives CDR1 SGHAT, CDR2 FQNNGV. V lost 4 bases, J lost 4 bases, and 8 bases lay in between. Filled out from reference TRBV11-2 and TRBJ2-7, the complete variable domain reads EAGVAQSPRYKIIEKRQSVAFWCNPISGHATLYWYQQILGQGPKLLIQFQNNGVVDDSQLPKDRFSAERLKGVDSTLKIQPAKLEDSAVYLCASSSTNYEQYFGPGTRLTVT.

This chain uses TRBV6-5 with TRBJ1-2; 9 bases match TRBD1. Germline V gene data show CDR1 as MNHEY and CDR2 as SVGAGI. V was clipped by 3 bases and J by 6 bases; unmatched bases: 8. The CDR3 runs to 15 residues. The CDR3 DNA sequence: TGTGCCAGCAGTTATTTAGGAGACAGGGGGAATGGCTACACCTTC. Translating gives CASSYLGDRGNGYTF.

The chain joins TRBV28 to TRBJ2-7, with 12 bases fitting TRBD1. Trimming took 6 bases from V and 4 from J; bases not matched to a gene: 4. The CDR3 runs 14 residues. Germline V CDR1 and CDR2: MDHEN, SYDVKM. The CDR3, as DNA: TGTGCCAGCAGGGGACAGGGGGCGCGATACGAGCAGTACTTC. Protein: CASRGQGARYEQYF.

The V gene is TRBV6-5, the J gene TRBJ2-2, with 9 bases aligning to TRBD1. CDR1 MNHEY and CDR2 SVGAGI come from the germline V gene. This CDR3 contains 15 residues. The junction had 7 bases not matched to a gene; V was cut back by 5 bases and J by 6 bases. CDR3 sequence (DNA): TGTGCCAGCAGTCAACAGGGGGCGGTTCCCGGGGAGCTGTTTTTT. Translated, it gives CASSQQGAVPGELFF.

V and J are TRBV28 and TRBJ2-2, with a tentative D call TRBD1 (6 bases). The CDR3 is made up of 15 amino acids. The germline V gene has CDR1 MDHEN and CDR2 SYDVKM. Deletions cut 7 bases from V and 0 bases from J, with 12 bases between. CDR3 bases: TGTGCCAGCACCCTGACAGGACCGAACACCGGGGAGCTGTTTTTT. Its protein product is CASTLTGPNTGELFF.